This paragraph covers one T cell receptor (beta chain) sequence. What it binds is not known. Profiling relied on immunoSEQ multiplex PCR, and the TCRdb table lists in-frame clones only, not all of them. The sample holds more than 150,000 clones; 90% are singletons and the top ten take over 1.2%. This sample is drawn from a study of T cell responses to AZD1222 COVID-19 vaccine. Study-wide points: Across spike, vaccine-associated CD4 TCRs were found, dominant at 160-218 and 743-854.

V shed 8 bases and J shed 6 bases, with 11 bases lying between them. The CDR3 has 13 residues. Germline V gives CDR1 MNHEY, CDR2 SMNVEV (reference sequence). The rearrangement uses TRBV27 and TRBJ1-6; TRBD1 might be the D (5 bases). Sample: peripheral blood, taken 28 days after the second AZD1222 dose. This sequence was found in an adult who received the AZD1222 COVID-19 vaccine. In nucleotides, the CDR3 is TGTGCCAGCCGGGACTGGGGTAATTCACCCCTCCACTTT. Its translation: CASRDWGNSPLHF.